Following are 21 T cell receptor beta chains from one sample sequenced in a study of cytomegalovirus exposure and HLA in healthy donors. In the PCR, 60 Vbeta and 13 Jbeta primers were used. Profiling relied on immunoSEQ multiplex PCR, and the TCRdb table lists in-frame clones only, not all of them. The sample records about 130,000 clones, roughly 80% being singletons. The sample consisted of PBMCs. Receptors were obtained from a girl aged 2 to 10 in good health and CMV-seronegative.

This sequence joins TRBV7-3 and TRBJ2-5; a weak D match, TRBD1 (6 bases). V lost 2 bases and J lost 5, with 12 bases in between. Germline values: CDR1 SGHTA, CDR2 FQGTGA. The CDR3 sequence is 14 residues long. This CDR3 is CASSLLGGRETQYF. The CDR3 DNA follows: TGTGCCAGCAGCTTATTAGGGGGTAGGGAGACCCAGTACTTC.

This clone has more than one count but fewer than ten. This chain links TRBV7-9 with TRBJ1-4, with D unclear. This CDR3 contains 12 residues. The V gene's germline CDR1 is SEHNR and CDR2 FQNEAQ (reference sequence). V was shortened by 1 base and J by 12 bases, with 9 bases between the two germline ends. The CDR3 DNA sequence: TGTGCCAGCAGCTTAGGCGACAAGCAACTGTTTTTT. Amino acids: CASSLGDKQLFF.

V gene TRBV4-3 combines with J gene TRBJ2-1; perhaps TRBD2 as D (6 bases). CDR1 and CDR2 from the germline V gene are LGHNA and YSLEER. The CDR3 is 16 amino acids. V lost 1 base to trimming and J lost 5 bases, with 15 bases between them. The CDR3 sequence is CASSQGRGRADNEQFF. The CDR3 nucleotides are TGCGCCAGCAGCCAAGGGCGGGGACGCGCCGACAATGAGCAGTTCTTC.

This sequence joins TRBV9 and TRBJ2-2, with D possibly TRBD1 on 6 matching bases. CDR3 length: 14 amino acids. V was pared by 4 bases and J by 7 bases, with 14 bases between. Germline V lookup: CDR1 SGDLS, CDR2 YYNGEE. The CDR3 bases are TGTGCCAGCAGCCTAACAGGGACGGTCGGGGAGCTGTTTTTT. This translates into CASSLTGTVGELFF.

The V call is TRBV27, the J call TRBJ2-1; tentative D call: TRBD1 (5 bases). Germline V lookup: CDR1 MNHEY, CDR2 SMNVEV (reference sequence). Trimming took 6 bases from V and 9 from J, leaving 15 bases between them. The CDR3 sequence is 13 residues long. The CDR3 protein is CASSSWVQGEQFF. In DNA form, the CDR3 reads TGTGCCAGCAGCTCGTGGGTTCAGGGTGAGCAGTTCTTC.

The chain uses TRBV2 and TRBJ1-5; tentatively, D is TRBD1 (6 bases). CDR1 and CDR2 from the germline V gene are SNHLY and FYNNEI. With 7 bases removed from V and 5 bases from J, the gap between germline ends came to 18 bases. The CDR3 is 15 amino acids. The CDR3 DNA reads TGTGCCAGCAAAGAGGGGGGGGCGGACGATCAGCCCCAGCATTTT. Its translation: CASKEGGADDQPQHF.

V is TRBV2 and J is TRBJ1-4, with TRBD1 identical over 7 bases. The CDR3 is made up of 15 amino acids. The V segment lost 6 bases and the J segment 0 bases; nucleotides outside the gene matches: 4. Germline V CDR1 and CDR2: SNHLY, FYNNEI. The CDR3 region is CASRAGTATNEKLFF. The CDR3 coding sequence is TGTGCCAGCAGGGCCGGGACAGCAACTAATGAAAAACTGTTTTTT. The variable domain in full, with the rest retrieved from reference TRBV2 and TRBJ1-4, is EPEVTQTPSHQVTQMGQEVILRCVPISNHLYFYWYRQILGQKVEFLVSFYNNEISEKSEIFDDQFSVERPDGSNFTLKIRSTKLEDSAMYFCASRAGTATNEKLFFGSGTQLSVL.

This clone was seen only once. The chain recombines TRBV5-1 with TRBJ2-7; 7 bases are a match to TRBD1. Germline V lookup: CDR1 SGHRS, CDR2 YFSETQ. V was clipped by 4 bases and J by 0 bases; unmatched bases: 16. CDR3 length equals 18 residues. For the CDR3, the DNA is TGCGCCAGCAGCATCCGGGACAGAGACTATACGAGCTCCTACGAGCAGTACTTC. Protein: CASSIRDRDYTSSYEQYF. The whole variable domain, filled in from reference TRBV5-1 and TRBJ2-7, reads KAGVTQTPRYLIKTRGQQVTLSCSPISGHRSVSWYQQTPGQGLQFLFEYFSETQRNKGNFPGRFSGRQFSNSRSEMNVSTLELGDSALYLCASSIRDRDYTSSYEQYFGPGTRLTVT.

This clone came up a few times. The chain recombines TRBV28 with TRBJ2-1; TRBD2 aligns across 10 bases. The CDR3 is made up of 18 amino acids. Unmatched junction bases numbered 19, after V lost 7 bases and J lost 7 bases. Looked up from germline, CDR1 is MDHEN and CDR2 is SYDVKM. CDR3 amino acids: CASTTPGVAGGKSNEQFF. The DNA of the CDR3 is TGTGCCAGCACCACCCCCGGGGTAGCGGGAGGTAAGAGTAATGAGCAGTTCTTC.

DNA of the CDR3: TGCGCCAGCAGCTTGCTAGCGGGGGACACCGGGGAGCTGTTTTTT. This translates into CASSLLAGDTGELFF. The chain is built from TRBV5-1 and TRBJ2-2; 10 positions agree with TRBD2. Germline V gene data show CDR1 as SGHRS and CDR2 as YFSETQ. The CDR3 totals 15 residues. V shed 1 base and J 3 bases; nucleotides not matched to a gene: 0. The full variable domain, completed using reference TRBV5-1 and TRBJ2-2, is KAGVTQTPRYLIKTRGQQVTLSCSPISGHRSVSWYQQTPGQGLQFLFEYFSETQRNKGNFPGRFSGRQFSNSRSEMNVSTLELGDSALYLCASSLLAGDTGELFFGEGSRLTVL.

This chain uses TRBV28 with TRBJ1-5; D not certain. The V gene lost 2 bases and the J gene lost 4 bases, with 9 bases spanning the gap. The CDR3 covers 14 residues. CDR1 and CDR2 (germline): MDHEN, SYDVKM. CDR3 bases: TGTGCCAGCAGTTTAGTCAGTATTAATCAGCCCCAGCATTTT. Translation: CASSLVSINQPQHF.

The J gene is TRBJ2-5, the V gene TRBV4-1; 10 nucleotides agree with TRBD2. Germline CDR1 is MGHRA and CDR2 is YSYEKL. This CDR3 has 18 amino acids. After removal of 0 bases from V and 5 bases from J, the junction contained 12 bases not matched to a gene. The CDR3 sequence is CASSQDGGVAGGRETQYF. CDR3 nucleotides: TGCGCCAGCAGCCAAGATGGGGGGGTAGCGGGAGGAAGGGAGACCCAGTACTTC.

This rearrangement joins TRBV4-1 to TRBJ1-4; 7 bases are a match to TRBD1. Germline CDR1 reads MGHRA; CDR2 reads YSYEKL. The trim removed 0 bases at V and 1 base at J, leaving 5 bases unmatched. The CDR3 covers 17 residues. The CDR3: CASSQDYNRGTNEKLFF. The CDR3 DNA sequence: TGCGCCAGCAGCCAAGATTACAACAGGGGAACTAATGAAAAACTGTTTTTT.

This chain joins TRBV5-1 and TRBJ2-7, with D perhaps TRBD2 (6 bases). The germline V gene has CDR1 SGHRS and CDR2 YFSETQ. CDR3 length: 12 residues. Trimming shortened V by 5 bases and J by 4 bases, and 10 bases separated the two germline ends. CDR3 in DNA: TGCGCCAGCAGGGGAGGCGGGTACGAGCAGTACTTC. Amino acid sequence: CASRGGGYEQYF. Supplemented by reference TRBV5-1 and TRBJ2-7, the full variable domain reads KAGVTQTPRYLIKTRGQQVTLSCSPISGHRSVSWYQQTPGQGLQFLFEYFSETQRNKGNFPGRFSGRQFSNSRSEMNVSTLELGDSALYLCASRGGGYEQYFGPGTRLTVT.

This chain uses TRBV12-5 with TRBJ2-1; 7 bases align to TRBD2. Germline CDR1 reads LGHNT; CDR2 reads FRNRAP. The ends lost 5 bases at V and 1 base at J; junction bases unmatched: 2. The CDR3 is 14 amino acids. The CDR3 protein is CASGGGLSYNEQFF. The CDR3 DNA reads TGTGCTAGTGGTGGGGGACTATCCTACAATGAGCAGTTCTTC.

The V call is TRBV18, the J call TRBJ2-6; D not certain. The germline gives CDR1 KGHSH, CDR2 LQKENI. Trimming removed 6 bases from V and 0 bases from J, with 12 bases in between. The CDR3 is 16 residues long. CDR3 region: CASSWIRHSGANVLTF. CDR3 coding DNA: TGTGCCAGCTCCTGGATTAGACACTCTGGGGCCAACGTCCTGACTTTC.

The chain carries TRBV30 and TRBJ2-7; TRBD1 matches 8 bases. The germline gives CDR1 GTSNPN, CDR2 SVGIG (reference sequence). This CDR3 has 13 residues. The V and J ends lost 7 bases and 7 bases, in that order; junction bases with no gene match: 12. For the CDR3, the DNA is TGTGCCTTGAACTTGGACAGGGTGGGAGAGCAGTACTTC. As protein: CALNLDRVGEQYF.

The chain recombines TRBV5-6 with TRBJ1-2, with D maybe TRBD1 (6 bases). CDR3 length: 15 residues. Deletions cut 2 bases from V and 7 bases from J, with 18 bases between. Germline V CDR1 and CDR2: SGHDT, YYEEEE. CDR3 region: CASSFLQGRFGGYTF. The CDR3, as DNA: TGTGCCAGCAGCTTTCTACAGGGTCGATTTGGTGGCTACACCTTC. The whole variable domain, filled in from reference TRBV5-6 and TRBJ1-2, reads DAGVTQSPTHLIKTRGQQVTLRCSPKSGHDTVSWYQQALGQGPQFIFQYYEEEERQRGNFPDRFSGHQFPNYSSELNVNALLLGDSALYLCASSFLQGRFGGYTFGSGTRLTVV.

Here the CDR3 reads CASSYSGYEQYF. The DNA of the CDR3 is TGTGCCAGCAGCTACTCGGGCTACGAGCAGTACTTC. The rearrangement joins TRBV7-2 to TRBJ2-7; D unclear. Germline-derived CDR1 and CDR2 are SGHTA and FQGNSA. This CDR3 is 12 amino acids long. Trimming stripped 4 bases from V and 3 bases from J, with 7 bases between.

The CDR3 bases are TGTGCCACCAGCAGCACTAGCGACTACTCCTACGAGCAGTACTTC. This translates into CATSSTSDYSYEQYF. The chain joins TRBV15 to TRBJ2-7; 7 nucleotides match TRBD2. V shed 3 bases, J shed 0 bases, and the junction held 5 bases outside the gene matches. Germline V gives CDR1 LNHNV, CDR2 YYDKDF (reference sequence). There are 15 residues in the CDR3.

The rearrangement joins TRBV30 to TRBJ2-4; a weak D match, TRBD2 (6 bases). With 4 bases removed from V and 1 base from J, the gap between germline ends came to 20 bases. CDR3 length: 17 residues. The germline V gene has CDR1 GTSNPN and CDR2 SVGIG (reference sequence). The CDR3 DNA reads as TGTGCCTGGAACCTGACTAGTGCGGTCCTTGCCAAAAACATTCAGTACTTC. Translated: CAWNLTSAVLAKNIQYF.